The clone carrying this T cell receptor (beta chain) was seen once. The antigen remains unidentified. These data are taken from a study of cytomegalovirus exposure and HLA in healthy donors. With 60 Vbeta and 13 Jbeta primers, the PCR was carried out. This table comes from immunoSEQ multiplex PCR, and its TCRdb copy is limited to in-frame clones, with some not included. The sample consists of 87,000 or so clones, around 60% of them appearing once. Points from the study as a whole: In a later analysis, the majority of CMV-associated beta chains seemingly showed HLA restriction.

The CDR3 totals 15 residues. Germline assignment: CDR1 SGHAT and CDR2 FQNNGV. The receptor was isolated from a man aged 55 to 70 in good health and CMV-seronegative. This rearrangement joins TRBV11-2 to TRBJ2-5; D may be TRBD1 (5 bases). Matching the DNA end better, TRBJ2-7 makes the J call doubtful. Material: PBMCs. The CDR3 protein is CASSLVGSGLDEQYF. In DNA, the CDR3 is TGTGCCAGCAGCTTAGTGGGGTCAGGGCTGGACGAGCAGTACTTC.